This T cell receptor (beta chain) came from a study of blood T cell repertoires in COVID-19. As processed by the authors: It was from reference gene primer amplification that nucleated cell counts were estimated. Using immunoSEQ multiplex PCR, the repertoire was profiled, and TCRdb retains in-frame clones only, with some absent. Clone size and the V and J calls come from that table; the DNA yielded D and trimming. The sample carries 250,000 to 350,000 clones, about nine tenths recorded once. This CDR3 contains 16 residues. The germline CDR1 and CDR2 sequences are SGHTA and FQGNSA. The ends lost 1 base at V and 4 bases at J; junction bases unmatched: 8.

The chain couples TRBV7-2 to TRBJ2-5, with TRBD1 matching over 8 bases. The sequence was collected from a woman in her thirties with active or convalescent COVID-19. The sequenced sample was peripheral blood. In DNA, the CDR3 is TGTGCCAGCAGCTTAGGGCAGGGGGCGAACTTAGAGACCCAGTACTTC. This gives the protein CASSLGQGANLETQYF. Complete variable domain (other parts from reference TRBV7-2 and TRBJ2-5): GAGVSQSPSNKVTEKGKDVELRCDPISGHTALYWYRQSLGQGLEFLIYFQGNSAPDKSGLPSDRFSAERTGGSVSTLTIQRTQQEDSAVYLCASSLGQGANLETQYFGPGTRLLVL.